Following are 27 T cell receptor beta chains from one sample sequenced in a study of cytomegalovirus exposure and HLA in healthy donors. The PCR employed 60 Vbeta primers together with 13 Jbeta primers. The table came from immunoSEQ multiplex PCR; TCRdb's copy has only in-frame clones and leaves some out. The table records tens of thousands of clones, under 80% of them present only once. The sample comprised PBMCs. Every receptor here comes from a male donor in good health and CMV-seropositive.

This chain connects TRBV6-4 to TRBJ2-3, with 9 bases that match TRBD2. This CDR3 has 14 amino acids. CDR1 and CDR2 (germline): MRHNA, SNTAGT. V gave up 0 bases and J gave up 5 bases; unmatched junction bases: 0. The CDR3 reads CASSDSRGGDTQYF. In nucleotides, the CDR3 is TGTGCCAGCAGTGACTCGCGGGGGGGAGATACGCAGTATTTT.

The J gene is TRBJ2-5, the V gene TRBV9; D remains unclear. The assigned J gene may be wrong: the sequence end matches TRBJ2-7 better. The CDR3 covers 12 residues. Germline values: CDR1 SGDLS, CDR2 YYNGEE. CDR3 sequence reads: CASSDSSYEQYF. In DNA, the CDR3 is TGTGCCAGCAGCGACAGTAGTTACGAGCAGTACTTC.

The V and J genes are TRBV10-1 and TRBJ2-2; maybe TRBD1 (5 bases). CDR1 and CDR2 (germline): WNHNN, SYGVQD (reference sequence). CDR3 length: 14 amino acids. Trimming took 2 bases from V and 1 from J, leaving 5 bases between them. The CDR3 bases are TGCGCCAGCAGTGAGGGACAGAACACCGGGGAGCTGTTTTTT. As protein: CASSEGQNTGELFF.

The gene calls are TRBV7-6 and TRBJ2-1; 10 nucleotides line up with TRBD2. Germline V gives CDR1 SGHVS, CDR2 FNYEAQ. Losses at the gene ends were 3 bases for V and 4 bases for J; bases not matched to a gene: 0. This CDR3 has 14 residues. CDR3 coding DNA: TGTGCCAGCAGCTTGACTAGCGGGTACAATGAGCAGTTCTTC. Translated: CASSLTSGYNEQFF.

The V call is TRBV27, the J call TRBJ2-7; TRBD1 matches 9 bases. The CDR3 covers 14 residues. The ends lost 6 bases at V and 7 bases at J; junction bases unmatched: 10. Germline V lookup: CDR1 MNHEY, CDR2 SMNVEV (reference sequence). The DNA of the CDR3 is TGTGCCAGCAGGAGAGACAGGGGGGTGCGGGAGCAGTACTTC. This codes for CASRRDRGVREQYF.

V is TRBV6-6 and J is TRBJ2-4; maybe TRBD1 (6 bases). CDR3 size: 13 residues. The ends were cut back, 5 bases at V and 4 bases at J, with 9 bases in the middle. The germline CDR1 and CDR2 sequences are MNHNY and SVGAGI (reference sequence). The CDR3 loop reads CASSDRPKNIQYF. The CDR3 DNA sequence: TGTGCCAGCAGTGACAGGCCTAAAAACATTCAGTACTTC.

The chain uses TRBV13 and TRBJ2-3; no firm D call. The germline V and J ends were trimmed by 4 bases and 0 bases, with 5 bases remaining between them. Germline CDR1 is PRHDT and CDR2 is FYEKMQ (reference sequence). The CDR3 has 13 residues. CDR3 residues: CASSYTSTDTQYF. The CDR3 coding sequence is TGTGCCAGCAGCTATACTAGCACAGATACGCAGTATTTT.

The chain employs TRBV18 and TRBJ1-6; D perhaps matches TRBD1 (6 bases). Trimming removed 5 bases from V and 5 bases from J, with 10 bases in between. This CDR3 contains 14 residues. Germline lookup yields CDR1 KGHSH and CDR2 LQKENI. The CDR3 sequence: CASSAGANNSPLHF. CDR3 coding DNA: TGTGCCAGCTCAGCGGGGGCAAATAATTCACCCCTCCACTTT. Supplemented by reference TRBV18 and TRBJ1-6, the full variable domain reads NAGVMQNPRHLVRRRGQEARLRCSPMKGHSHVYWYRQLPEEGLKFMVYLQKENIIDESGMPKERFSAEFPKEGPSILRIQQVVRGDSAAYFCASSAGANNSPLHFGNGTRLTVT.

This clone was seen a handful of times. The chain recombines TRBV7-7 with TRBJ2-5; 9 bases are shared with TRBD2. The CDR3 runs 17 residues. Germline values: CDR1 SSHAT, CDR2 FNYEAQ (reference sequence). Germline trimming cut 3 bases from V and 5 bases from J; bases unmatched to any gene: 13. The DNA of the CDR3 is TGTGCCAGCAGCTTCATGGGCTTTGGCGGGAGGGCCGAGACCCAGTACTTC. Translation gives CASSFMGFGGRAETQYF.

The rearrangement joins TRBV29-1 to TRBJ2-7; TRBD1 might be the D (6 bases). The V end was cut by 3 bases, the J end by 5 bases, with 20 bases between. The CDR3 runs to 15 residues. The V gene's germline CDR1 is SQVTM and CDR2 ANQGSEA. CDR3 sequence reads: CSVEVPEKGVNEQYF. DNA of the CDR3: TGCAGCGTTGAGGTGCCCGAGAAGGGGGTCAACGAGCAGTACTTC.

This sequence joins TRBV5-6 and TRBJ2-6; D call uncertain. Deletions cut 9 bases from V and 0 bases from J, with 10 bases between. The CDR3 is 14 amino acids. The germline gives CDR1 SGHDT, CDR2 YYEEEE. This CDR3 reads CATTLFSGANVLTF. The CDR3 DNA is TGTGCCACTACTTTGTTCTCTGGGGCCAACGTCCTGACTTTC.

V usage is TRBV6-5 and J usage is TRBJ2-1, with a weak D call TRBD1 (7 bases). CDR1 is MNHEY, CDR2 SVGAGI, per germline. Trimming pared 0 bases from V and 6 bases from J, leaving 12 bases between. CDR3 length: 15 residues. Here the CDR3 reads CASSYSYRGGNEQFF. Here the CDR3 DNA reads TGTGCCAGCAGTTACTCCTACAGGGGAGGCAATGAGCAGTTCTTC.

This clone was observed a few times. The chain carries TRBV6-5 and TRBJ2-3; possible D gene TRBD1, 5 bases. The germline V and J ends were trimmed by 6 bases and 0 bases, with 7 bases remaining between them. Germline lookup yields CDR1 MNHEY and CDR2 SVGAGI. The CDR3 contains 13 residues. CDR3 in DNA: TGTGCCAGCAGCCGACAGAGCACAGATACGCAGTATTTT. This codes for CASSRQSTDTQYF.

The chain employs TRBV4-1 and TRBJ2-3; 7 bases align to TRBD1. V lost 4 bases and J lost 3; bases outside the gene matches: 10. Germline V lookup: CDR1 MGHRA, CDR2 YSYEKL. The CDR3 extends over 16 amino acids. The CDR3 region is CASSLRQGMNTDTQYF. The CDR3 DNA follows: TGCGCCAGCAGCCTTCGACAGGGCATGAATACAGATACGCAGTATTTT.

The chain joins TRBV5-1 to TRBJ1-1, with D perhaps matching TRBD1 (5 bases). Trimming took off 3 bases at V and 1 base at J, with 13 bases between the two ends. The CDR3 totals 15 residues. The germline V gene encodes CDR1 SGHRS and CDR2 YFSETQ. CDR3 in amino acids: CASSWGEGRNTEAFF. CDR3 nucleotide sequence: TGCGCCAGCAGCTGGGGGGAGGGGAGGAACACTGAAGCTTTCTTT.

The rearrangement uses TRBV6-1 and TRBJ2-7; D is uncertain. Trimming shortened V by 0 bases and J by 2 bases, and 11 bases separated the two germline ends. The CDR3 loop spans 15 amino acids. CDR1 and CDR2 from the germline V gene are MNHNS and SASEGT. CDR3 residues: CASSEALSGPYEQYF. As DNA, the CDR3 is TGTGCCAGCAGTGAAGCGCTTTCAGGTCCCTACGAGCAGTACTTC.

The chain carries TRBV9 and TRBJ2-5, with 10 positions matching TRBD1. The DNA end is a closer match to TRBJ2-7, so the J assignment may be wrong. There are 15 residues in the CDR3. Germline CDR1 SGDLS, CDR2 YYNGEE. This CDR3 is CASSLGTGVSYEQYF. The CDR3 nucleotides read TGTGCCAGCAGCCTCGGGACAGGGGTCTCCTACGAGCAGTACTTC.

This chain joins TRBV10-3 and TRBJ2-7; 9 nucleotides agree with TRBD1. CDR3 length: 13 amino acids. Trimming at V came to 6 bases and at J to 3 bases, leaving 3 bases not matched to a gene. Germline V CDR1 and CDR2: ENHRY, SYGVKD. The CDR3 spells CAIRGQGVYEQYF. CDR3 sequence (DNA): TGTGCCATCAGGGGACAGGGAGTCTACGAGCAGTACTTC.

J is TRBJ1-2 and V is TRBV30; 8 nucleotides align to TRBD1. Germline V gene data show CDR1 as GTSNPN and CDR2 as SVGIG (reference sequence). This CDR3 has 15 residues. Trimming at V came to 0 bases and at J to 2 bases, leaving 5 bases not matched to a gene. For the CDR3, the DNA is TGTGCCTGGAGTGTCCCGACAGGGGTAAACTATGGCTACACCTTC. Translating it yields CAWSVPTGVNYGYTF.

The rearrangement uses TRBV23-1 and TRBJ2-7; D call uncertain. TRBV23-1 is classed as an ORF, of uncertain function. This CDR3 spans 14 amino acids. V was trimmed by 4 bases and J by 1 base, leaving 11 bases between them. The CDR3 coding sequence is TGCGCCAGCAGTCTTTGGCACAAATCCTACGAGCAGTACTTC. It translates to CASSLWHKSYEQYF.

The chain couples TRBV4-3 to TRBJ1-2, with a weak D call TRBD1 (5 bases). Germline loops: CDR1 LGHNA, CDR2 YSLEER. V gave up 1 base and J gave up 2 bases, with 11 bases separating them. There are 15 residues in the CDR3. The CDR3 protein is CASSQGAGLNYGYTF. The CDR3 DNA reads TGCGCCAGCAGCCAAGGCGCAGGGTTGAACTATGGCTACACCTTC.

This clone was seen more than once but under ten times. The CDR3 is CASSSLLTGGGETQYF. In DNA, the CDR3 is TGCGCCAGCAGTTCGCTACTGACAGGGGGCGGCGAGACCCAGTACTTC. This chain links TRBV5-1 with TRBJ2-5, with TRBD1 matching 10 bases. CDR3 length equals 16 residues. Germline V lookup: CDR1 SGHRS, CDR2 YFSETQ. Trimming at V came to 5 bases and at J to 5 bases, leaving 12 bases not matched to a gene. Variable domain in full (rest from reference TRBV5-1 and TRBJ2-5): KAGVTQTPRYLIKTRGQQVTLSCSPISGHRSVSWYQQTPGQGLQFLFEYFSETQRNKGNFPGRFSGRQFSNSRSEMNVSTLELGDSALYLCASSSLLTGGGETQYFGPGTRLLVL.

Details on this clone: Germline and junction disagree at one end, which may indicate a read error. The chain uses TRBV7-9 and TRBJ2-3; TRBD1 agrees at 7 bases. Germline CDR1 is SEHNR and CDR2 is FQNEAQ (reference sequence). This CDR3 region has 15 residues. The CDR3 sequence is CSSSLEGQPIRVQYF. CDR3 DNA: TGTTCCAGCAGCTTAGAGGGACAGCCCATAAGGGTTCAGTATTTT.

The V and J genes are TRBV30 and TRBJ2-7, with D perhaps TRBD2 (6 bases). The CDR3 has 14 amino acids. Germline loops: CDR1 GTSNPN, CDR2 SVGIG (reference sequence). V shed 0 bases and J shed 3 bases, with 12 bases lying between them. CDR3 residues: CAWSVGSGDYEQYF. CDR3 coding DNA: TGTGCCTGGAGTGTTGGTAGCGGCGACTACGAGCAGTACTTC. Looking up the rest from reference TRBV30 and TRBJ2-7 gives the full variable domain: SQTIHQWPATLVQPVGSPLSLECTVEGTSNPNLYWYRQAAGRGLQLLFYSVGIGQISSEVPQNLSASRPQDRQFILSSKKLLLSDSGFYLCAWSVGSGDYEQYFGPGTRLTVT.

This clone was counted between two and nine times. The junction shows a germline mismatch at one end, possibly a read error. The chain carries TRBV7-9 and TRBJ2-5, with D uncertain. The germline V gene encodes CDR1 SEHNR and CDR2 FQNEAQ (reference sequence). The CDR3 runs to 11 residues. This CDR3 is CSSSQANSQYF. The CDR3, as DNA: TGTTCCAGCAGCCAGGCTAATTCCCAGTACTTC.

The CDR3 protein is CASSLRTDTETQYF. The CDR3 DNA reads as TGTGCCAGCTCACTTAGGACAGATACGGAGACCCAGTACTTC. The chain joins TRBV18 to TRBJ2-5; tentatively, D is TRBD1 (6 bases). Trimming took off 4 bases at V and 5 bases at J, with 14 bases between the two ends. This CDR3 has 14 residues. Germline loops: CDR1 KGHSH, CDR2 LQKENI.

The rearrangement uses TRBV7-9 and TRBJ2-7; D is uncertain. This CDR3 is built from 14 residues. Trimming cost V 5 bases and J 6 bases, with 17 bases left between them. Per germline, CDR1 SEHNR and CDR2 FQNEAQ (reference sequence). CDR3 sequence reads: CASSPRMVGPEQYF. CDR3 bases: TGTGCCAGCAGCCCTAGAATGGTGGGTCCCGAGCAGTACTTC.